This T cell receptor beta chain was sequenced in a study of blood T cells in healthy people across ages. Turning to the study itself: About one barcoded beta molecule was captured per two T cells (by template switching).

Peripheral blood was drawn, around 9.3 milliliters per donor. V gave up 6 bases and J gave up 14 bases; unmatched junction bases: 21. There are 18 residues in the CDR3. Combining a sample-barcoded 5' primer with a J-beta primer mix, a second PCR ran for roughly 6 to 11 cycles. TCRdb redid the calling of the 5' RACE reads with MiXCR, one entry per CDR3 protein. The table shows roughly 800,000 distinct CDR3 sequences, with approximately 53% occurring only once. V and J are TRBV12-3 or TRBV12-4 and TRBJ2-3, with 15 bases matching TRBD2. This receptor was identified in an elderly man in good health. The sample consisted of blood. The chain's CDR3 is CASSPGTSGRTRTRDAYF. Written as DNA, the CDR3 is TGTGCCAGCAGCCCCGGGACTAGCGGGAGGACTCGTACCCGAGACGCGTATTTT.